This T cell receptor (beta chain) was identified in a study of blood T cells in healthy people across ages. Overall study findings and caveats: As age increased, TCR beta diversity per million T cells fell in a roughly linear fashion.

Turning to this clonotype: Its antigen remains unidentified.

Using a J-beta primer mix together with a sample-barcoded 5' primer, a second PCR was run for roughly 6 to 11 cycles. One entry per CDR3 protein, called by TCRdb with MiXCR from the 5' RACE reads. The table lists roughly 1,300,000 distinct CDR3 sequences, 55% to 75% of them singletons. Germline CDR1 MGHRA, CDR2 YSYEKL. The CDR3 consists of 16 residues. This TCR came from a man between 18 and 29 years old in good health. The sequencing sample was made of blood. The J gene is TRBJ2-4, the V gene TRBV4-1; 12 nucleotides align to TRBD2. The DNA end is a closer match to TRBJ2-7, so the J assignment may be wrong. The DNA of the CDR3 is TGCGCCAGCAGCCCAGAAAGACTAGCGGGAGAGTTCGAGCAGTACTTC. Translated: CASSPERLAGEFEQYF.